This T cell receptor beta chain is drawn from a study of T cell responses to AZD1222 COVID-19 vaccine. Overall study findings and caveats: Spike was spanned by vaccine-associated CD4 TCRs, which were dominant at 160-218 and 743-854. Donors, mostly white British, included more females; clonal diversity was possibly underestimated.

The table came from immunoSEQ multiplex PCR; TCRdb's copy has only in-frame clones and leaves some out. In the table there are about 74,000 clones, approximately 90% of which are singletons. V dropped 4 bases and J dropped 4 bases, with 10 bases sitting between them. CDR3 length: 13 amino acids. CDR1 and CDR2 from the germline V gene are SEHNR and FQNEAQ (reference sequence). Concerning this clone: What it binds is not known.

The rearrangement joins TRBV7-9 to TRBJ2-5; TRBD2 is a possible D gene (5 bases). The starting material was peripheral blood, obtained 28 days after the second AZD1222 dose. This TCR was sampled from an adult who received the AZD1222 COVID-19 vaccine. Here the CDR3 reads CASSSGLAETQYF. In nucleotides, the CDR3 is TGTGCCAGCAGCTCGGGGTTAGCAGAGACCCAGTACTTC.